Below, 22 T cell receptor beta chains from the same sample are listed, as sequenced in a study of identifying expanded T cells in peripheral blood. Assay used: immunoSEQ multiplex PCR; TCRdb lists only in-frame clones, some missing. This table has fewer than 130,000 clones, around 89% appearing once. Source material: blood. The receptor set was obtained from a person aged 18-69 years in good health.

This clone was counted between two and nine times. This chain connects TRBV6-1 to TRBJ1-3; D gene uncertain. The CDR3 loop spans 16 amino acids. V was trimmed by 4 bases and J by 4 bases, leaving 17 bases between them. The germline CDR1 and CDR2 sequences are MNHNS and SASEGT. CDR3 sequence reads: CASSVGSDPGGNTIYF. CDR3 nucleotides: TGTGCCAGCAGTGTAGGATCGGATCCCGGAGGAAACACCATATATTTT.

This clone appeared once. CDR3 sequence: CSVARASSYNEQFF. DNA of the CDR3: TGCAGCGTTGCCCGGGCCAGCTCCTACAATGAGCAGTTCTTC. The V call is TRBV29-1, the J call TRBJ2-1; D ambiguous. Trimming took 4 bases from V and 0 from J, leaving 10 bases between them. The CDR3 has 14 residues. Germline CDR1 SQVTM, CDR2 ANQGSEA.

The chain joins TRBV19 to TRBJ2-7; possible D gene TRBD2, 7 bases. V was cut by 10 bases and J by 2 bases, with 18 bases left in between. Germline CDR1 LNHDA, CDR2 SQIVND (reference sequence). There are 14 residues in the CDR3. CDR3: CATKGGERTYEQYF. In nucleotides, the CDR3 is TGTGCCACTAAAGGGGGGGAACGGACCTACGAGCAGTACTTC.

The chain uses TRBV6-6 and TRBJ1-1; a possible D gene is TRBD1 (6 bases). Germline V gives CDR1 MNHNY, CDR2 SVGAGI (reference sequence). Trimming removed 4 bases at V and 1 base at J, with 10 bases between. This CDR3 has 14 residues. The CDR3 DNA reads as TGTGCCAGCAGTTTGAGGGGGTGGAACACTGAAGCTTTCTTT. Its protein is CASSLRGWNTEAFF.

This CDR3 is CASSVRTREWFTGELFF. CDR3 DNA sequence: TGTGCCAGCAGTGTTAGGACCAGGGAGTGGTTTACCGGGGAGCTGTTTTTT. The chain couples TRBV2 to TRBJ2-2; D may correspond to TRBD1 or TRBD2 (5 bases each). The CDR3 length is 17 residues. Trimming shortened V by 4 bases and J by 5 bases, and 20 bases separated the two germline ends. Germline CDR1 SNHLY, CDR2 FYNNEI.

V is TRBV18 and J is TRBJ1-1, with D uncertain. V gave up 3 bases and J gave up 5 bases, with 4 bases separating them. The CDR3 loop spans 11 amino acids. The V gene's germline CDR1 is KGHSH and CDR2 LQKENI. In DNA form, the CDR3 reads TGTGCCAGCTCACCCTCGACTGAAGCTTTCTTT. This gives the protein CASSPSTEAFF. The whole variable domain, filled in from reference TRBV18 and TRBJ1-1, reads NAGVMQNPRHLVRRRGQEARLRCSPMKGHSHVYWYRQLPEEGLKFMVYLQKENIIDESGMPKERFSAEFPKEGPSILRIQQVVRGDSAAYFCASSPSTEAFFGQGTRLTVV.

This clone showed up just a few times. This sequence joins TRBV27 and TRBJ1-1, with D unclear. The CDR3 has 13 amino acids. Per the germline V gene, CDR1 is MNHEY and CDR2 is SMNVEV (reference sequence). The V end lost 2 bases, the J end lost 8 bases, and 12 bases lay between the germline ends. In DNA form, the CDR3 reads TGTGCCAGCAGTTTAACTCGCTTGGGGGAAGCTTTCTTT. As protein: CASSLTRLGEAFF.

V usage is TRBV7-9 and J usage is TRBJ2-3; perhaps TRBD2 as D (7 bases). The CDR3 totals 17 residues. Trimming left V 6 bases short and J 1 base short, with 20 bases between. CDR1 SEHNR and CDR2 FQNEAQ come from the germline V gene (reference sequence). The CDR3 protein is CASSPGEGVMGTDTQYF. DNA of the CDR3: TGTGCCAGCAGTCCCGGGGAGGGGGTTATGGGCACAGATACGCAGTATTTT.

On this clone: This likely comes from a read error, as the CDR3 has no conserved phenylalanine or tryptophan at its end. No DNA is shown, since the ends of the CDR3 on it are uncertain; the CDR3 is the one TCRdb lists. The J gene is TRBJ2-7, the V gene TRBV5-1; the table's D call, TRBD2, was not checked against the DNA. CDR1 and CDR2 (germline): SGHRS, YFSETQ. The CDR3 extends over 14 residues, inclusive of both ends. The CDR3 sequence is CASSQEGGGGALVL.

The CDR3 protein is CASSIPQGHGGTEAFF. The CDR3 DNA is TGTGCCAGCAGCATACCTCAGGGGCACGGAGGCACTGAAGCTTTCTTT. The chain uses TRBV11-2 and TRBJ1-1, with D tentatively TRBD1 (6 bases). This CDR3 spans 16 amino acids. Deletions cut 5 bases from V and 4 bases from J, with 20 bases between. The germline gives CDR1 SGHAT, CDR2 FQNNGV.

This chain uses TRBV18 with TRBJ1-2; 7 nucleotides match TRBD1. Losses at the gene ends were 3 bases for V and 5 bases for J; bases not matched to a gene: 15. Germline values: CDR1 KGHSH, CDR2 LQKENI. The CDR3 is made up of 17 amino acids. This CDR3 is CASSPLNPGTDAYGYTF. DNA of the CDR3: TGTGCCAGCTCACCCCTTAATCCTGGGACAGACGCGTATGGCTACACCTTC.

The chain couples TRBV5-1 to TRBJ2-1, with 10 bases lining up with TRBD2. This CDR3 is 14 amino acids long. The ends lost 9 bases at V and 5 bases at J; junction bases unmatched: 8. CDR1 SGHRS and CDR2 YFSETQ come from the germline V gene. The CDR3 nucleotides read TGCGCCACCCTGAGGACTAGCGGAGACAATGAGCAGTTCTTC. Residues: CATLRTSGDNEQFF.

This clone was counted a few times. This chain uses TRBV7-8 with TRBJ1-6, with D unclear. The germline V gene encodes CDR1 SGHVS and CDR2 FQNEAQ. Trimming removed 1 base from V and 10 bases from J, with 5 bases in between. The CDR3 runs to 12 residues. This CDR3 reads CASSLGKSPLHF. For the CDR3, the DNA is TGTGCCAGCAGCTTAGGAAAGTCACCCCTCCACTTT.

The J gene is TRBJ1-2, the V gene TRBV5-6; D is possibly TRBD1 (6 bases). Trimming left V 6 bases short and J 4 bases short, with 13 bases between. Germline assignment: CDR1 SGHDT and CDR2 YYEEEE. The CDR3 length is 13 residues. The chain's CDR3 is CASISQGRYGYTF. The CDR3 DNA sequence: TGTGCCAGCATCTCCCAGGGGCGCTATGGCTACACCTTC.

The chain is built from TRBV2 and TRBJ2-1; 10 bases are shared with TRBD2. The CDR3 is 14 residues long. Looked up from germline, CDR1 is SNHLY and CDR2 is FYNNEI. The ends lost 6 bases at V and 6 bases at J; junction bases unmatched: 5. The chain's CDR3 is CASRGGTSVNEQFF. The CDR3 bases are TGTGCCAGCAGGGGGGGGACTAGCGTCAATGAGCAGTTCTTC.

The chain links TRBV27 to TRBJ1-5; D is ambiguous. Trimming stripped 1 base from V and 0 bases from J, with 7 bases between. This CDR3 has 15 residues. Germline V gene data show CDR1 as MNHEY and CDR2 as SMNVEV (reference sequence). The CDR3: CASSLYSYSNQPQHF. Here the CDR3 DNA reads TGTGCCAGCAGTTTATACAGTTATAGCAATCAGCCCCAGCATTTT.

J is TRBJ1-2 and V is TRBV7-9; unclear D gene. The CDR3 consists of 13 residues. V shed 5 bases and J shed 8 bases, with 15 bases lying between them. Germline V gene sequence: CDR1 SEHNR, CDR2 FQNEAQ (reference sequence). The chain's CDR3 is CASSPGEVEGYTF. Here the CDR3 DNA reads TGTGCCAGCAGCCCCGGGGAGGTTGAGGGCTACACCTTC.

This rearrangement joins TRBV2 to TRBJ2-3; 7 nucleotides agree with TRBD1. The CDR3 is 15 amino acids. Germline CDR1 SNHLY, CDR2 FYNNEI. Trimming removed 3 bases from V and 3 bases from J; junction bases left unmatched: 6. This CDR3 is CASSDRGFSTDTQYF. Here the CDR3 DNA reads TGTGCCAGCAGTGACAGGGGGTTTTCGACAGATACGCAGTATTTT.

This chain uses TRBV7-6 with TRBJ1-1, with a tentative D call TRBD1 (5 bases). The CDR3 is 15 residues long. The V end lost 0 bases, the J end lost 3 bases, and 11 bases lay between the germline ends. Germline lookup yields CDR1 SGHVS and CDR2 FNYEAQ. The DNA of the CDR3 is TGTGCCAGCAGCTTAGCAGGGGCTGGGGACACTGAAGCTTTCTTT. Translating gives CASSLAGAGDTEAFF.

This CDR3 reads CASIGQGEETQYF. CDR3 nucleotides: TGTGCCAGCATAGGGCAGGGGGAAGAGACCCAGTACTTC. The chain joins TRBV5-6 to TRBJ2-5, with 7 bases identical to TRBD1. The CDR3 spans 13 residues. Unmatched junction bases numbered 5, after V lost 6 bases and J lost 3 bases. Germline CDR1 SGHDT, CDR2 YYEEEE.

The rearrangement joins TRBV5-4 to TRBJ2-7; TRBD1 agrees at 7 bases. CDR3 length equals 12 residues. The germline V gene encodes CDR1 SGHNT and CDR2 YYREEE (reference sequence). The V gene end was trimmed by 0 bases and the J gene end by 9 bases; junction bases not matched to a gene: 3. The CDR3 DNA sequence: TGTGCCAGCAGCTTGGGATCAGGGGGGCAGTACTTC. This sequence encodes CASSLGSGGQYF.

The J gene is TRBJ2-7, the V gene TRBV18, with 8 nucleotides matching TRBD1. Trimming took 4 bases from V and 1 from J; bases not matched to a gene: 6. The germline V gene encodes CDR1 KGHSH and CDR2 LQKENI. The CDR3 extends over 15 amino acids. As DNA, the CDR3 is TGTGCCAGCTCACACGACAGGGGAAGATCCTACGAGCAGTACTTC. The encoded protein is CASSHDRGRSYEQYF.